This record looks at one TCR beta chain sequence and its context. Its matching antigen is unknown. This record belongs to a study of T cell repertoires in cytomegalovirus infection. Via MiXCR, TCRdb re-called the reads, giving one row per CDR3 protein. The table includes roughly 630,000 distinct CDR3 sequences, 20% to 25% detected once. General study findings and limits: Cumulative frequency of public TCR beta families picked out carriers of CMV plus the relevant HLA.

Trimming at V came to 4 bases and at J to 4 bases, leaving 15 bases not matched to a gene. Germline V gene sequence: CDR1 MNHEY, CDR2 SVGAGI. CDR3 length: 18 residues. The chain links TRBV6-5 to TRBJ2-2, with TRBD1 matching over 7 bases. The receptor was isolated from a human donor in good health (CMV status not recorded). Some clones in this sample may be carry-over from other donors' samples. The sample taken for sequencing was CD8+ T cells from PBMCs. The CDR3 bases are TGTGCCAGCAGTTGGGGCCGGGACAGACCTGGGGGCACCGGGGAGCTGTTTTTT. It translates to CASSWGRDRPGGTGELFF.